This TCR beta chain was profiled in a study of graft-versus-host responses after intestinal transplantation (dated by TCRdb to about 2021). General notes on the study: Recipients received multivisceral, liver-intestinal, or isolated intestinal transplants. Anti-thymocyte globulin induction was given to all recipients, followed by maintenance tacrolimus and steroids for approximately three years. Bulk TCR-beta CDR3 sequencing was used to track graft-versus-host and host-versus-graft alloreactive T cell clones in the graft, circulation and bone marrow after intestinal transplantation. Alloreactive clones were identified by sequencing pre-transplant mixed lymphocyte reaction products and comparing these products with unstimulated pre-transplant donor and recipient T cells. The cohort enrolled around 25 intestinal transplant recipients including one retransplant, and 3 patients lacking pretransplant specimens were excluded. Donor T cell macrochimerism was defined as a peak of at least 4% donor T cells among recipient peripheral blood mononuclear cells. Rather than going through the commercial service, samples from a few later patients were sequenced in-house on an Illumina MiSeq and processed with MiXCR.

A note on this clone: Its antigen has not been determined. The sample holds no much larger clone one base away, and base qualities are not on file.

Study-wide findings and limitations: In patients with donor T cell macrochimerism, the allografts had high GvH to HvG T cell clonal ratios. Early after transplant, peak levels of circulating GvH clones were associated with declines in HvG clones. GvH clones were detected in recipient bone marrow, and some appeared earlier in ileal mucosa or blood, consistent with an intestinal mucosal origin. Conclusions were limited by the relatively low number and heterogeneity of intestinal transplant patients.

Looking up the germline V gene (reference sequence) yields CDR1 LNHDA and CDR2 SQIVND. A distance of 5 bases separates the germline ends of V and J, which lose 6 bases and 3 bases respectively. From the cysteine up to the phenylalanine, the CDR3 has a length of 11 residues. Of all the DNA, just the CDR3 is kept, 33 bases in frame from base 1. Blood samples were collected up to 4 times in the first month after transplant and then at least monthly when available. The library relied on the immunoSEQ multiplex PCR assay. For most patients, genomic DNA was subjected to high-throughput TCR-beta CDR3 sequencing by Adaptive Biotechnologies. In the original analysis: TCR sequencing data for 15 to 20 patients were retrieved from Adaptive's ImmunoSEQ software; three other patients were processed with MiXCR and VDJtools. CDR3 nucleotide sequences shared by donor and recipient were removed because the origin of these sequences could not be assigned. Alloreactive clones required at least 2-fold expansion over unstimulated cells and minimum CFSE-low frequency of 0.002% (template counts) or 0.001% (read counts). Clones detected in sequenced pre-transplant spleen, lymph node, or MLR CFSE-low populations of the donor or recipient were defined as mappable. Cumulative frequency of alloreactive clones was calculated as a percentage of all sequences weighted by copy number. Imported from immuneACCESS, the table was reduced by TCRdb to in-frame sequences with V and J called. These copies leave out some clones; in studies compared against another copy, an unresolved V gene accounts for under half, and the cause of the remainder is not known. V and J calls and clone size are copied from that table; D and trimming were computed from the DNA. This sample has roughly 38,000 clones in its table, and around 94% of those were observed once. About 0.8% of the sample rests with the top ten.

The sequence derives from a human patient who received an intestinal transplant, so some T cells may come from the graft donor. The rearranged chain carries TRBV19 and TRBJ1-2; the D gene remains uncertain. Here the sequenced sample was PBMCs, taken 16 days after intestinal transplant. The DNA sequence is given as TGTGCCAGTAGCTTTGACTATGGCTACACCTTC. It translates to CASSFDYGYTF.